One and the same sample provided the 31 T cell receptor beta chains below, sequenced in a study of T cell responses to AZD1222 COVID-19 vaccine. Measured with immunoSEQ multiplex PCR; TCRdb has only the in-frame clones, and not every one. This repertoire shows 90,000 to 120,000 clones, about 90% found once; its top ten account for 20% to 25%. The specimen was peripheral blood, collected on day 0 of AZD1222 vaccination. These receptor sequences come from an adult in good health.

The CDR3 DNA is TGCGCCAGCAGCCAAGATTGGACGGTATTAACTAATGAAAAACTGTTTTTT. This sequence encodes CASSQDWTVLTNEKLFF. The chain carries TRBV4-3 and TRBJ1-4; D remains ambiguous. Germline V CDR1 and CDR2: LGHNA, YSLEER. V lost 0 bases, J lost 1 base, and 12 bases lay in between. This CDR3 comprises 17 residues.

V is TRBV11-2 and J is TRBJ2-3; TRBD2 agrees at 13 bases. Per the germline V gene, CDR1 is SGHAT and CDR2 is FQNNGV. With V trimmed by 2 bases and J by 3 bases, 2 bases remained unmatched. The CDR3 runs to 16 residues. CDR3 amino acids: CASSLTSGGVTDTQYF. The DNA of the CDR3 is TGTGCCAGCAGCTTAACTAGCGGGGGGGTAACAGATACGCAGTATTTT.

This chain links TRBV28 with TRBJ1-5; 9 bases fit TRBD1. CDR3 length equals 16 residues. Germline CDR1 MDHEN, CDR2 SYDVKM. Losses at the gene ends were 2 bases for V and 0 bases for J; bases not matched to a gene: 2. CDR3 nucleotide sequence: TGTGCCAGCAGTTTAGAGGGACAGGGTAGCAATCAGCCCCAGCATTTT. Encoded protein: CASSLEGQGSNQPQHF.

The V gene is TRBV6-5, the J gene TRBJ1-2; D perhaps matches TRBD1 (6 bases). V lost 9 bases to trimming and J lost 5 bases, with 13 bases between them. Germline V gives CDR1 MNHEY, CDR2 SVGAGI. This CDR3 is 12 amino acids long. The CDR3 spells CASHRAGYGYTF. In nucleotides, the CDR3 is TGTGCCAGTCACAGGGCTGGATATGGCTACACCTTC.

CDR3 loop: CASSLRSGLAGEETQYF. Here the CDR3 DNA reads TGTGCCAGCAGCTTAAGGTCGGGACTAGCGGGGGAAGAGACCCAGTACTTC. This chain connects TRBV7-9 to TRBJ2-5; TRBD2 agrees at 14 bases. V was clipped by 2 bases and J by 3 bases; unmatched bases: 5. Germline V gene sequence: CDR1 SEHNR, CDR2 FQNEAQ (reference sequence). The CDR3 length is 17 residues.

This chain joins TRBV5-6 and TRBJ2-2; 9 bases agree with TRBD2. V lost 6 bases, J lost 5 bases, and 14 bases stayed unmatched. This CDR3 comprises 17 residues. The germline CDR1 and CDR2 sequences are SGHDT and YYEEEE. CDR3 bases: TGTGCCAGCATCGGCGGGGTAGCGGGGGCTAAAACCGGGGAGCTGTTTTTT. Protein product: CASIGGVAGAKTGELFF.

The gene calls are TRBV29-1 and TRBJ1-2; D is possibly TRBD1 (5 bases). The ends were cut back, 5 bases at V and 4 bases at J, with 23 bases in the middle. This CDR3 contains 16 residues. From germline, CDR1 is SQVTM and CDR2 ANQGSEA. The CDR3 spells CSVSRDGIGSGYGYTF. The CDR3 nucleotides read TGCAGCGTTAGCCGGGACGGCATCGGGTCGGGCTATGGCTACACCTTC.

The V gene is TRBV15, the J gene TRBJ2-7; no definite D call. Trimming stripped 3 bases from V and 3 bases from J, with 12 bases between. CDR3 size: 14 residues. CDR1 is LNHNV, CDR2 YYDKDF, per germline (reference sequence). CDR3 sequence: CATSRANSLYEQYF. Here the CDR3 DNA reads TGTGCCACCAGCAGGGCGAATTCCCTCTACGAGCAGTACTTC.

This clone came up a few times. In DNA form, the CDR3 reads TGTGCCAGCAGACACAGCGGCACAAATGAAAAACTGTTTTTT. This translates into CASRHSGTNEKLFF. The chain joins TRBV6-5 to TRBJ1-4; D ambiguous. Germline V gene data show CDR1 as MNHEY and CDR2 as SVGAGI. With 6 bases removed from V and 5 bases from J, the gap between germline ends came to 13 bases. The CDR3 runs 14 residues.

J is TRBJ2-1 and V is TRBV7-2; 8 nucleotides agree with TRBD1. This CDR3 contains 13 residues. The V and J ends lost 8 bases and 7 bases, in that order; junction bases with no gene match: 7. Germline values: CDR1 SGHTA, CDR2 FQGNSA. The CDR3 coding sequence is TGTGCCAGCGCAGGGGGCGCTTTAAATGAGCAGTTCTTC. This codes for CASAGGALNEQFF.

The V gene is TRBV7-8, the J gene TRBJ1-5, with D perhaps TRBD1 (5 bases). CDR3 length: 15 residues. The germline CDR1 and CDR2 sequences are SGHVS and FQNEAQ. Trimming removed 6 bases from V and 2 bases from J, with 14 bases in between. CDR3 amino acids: CASSNSGAGNQPQHF. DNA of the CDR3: TGTGCCAGCAGTAATAGCGGGGCCGGCAATCAGCCCCAGCATTTT.

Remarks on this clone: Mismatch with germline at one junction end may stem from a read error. The CDR3 reads CASSFEQTYGQYF. CDR3 in DNA: TGTGCCAGCAGCTTTGAACAAACCTACGGGCAGTACTTC. This rearrangement joins TRBV5-8 to TRBJ2-7; D call uncertain. The CDR3 sequence is 13 residues long. Germline CDR1 and CDR2: SGHTS and YDEGEE.

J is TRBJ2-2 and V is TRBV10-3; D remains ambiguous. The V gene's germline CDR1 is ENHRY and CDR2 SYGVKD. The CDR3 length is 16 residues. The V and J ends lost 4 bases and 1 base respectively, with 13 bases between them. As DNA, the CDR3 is TGTGCCATCAGTGCGGAGCCGCCCCAGAACACCGGGGAGCTGTTTTTT. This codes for CAISAEPPQNTGELFF.

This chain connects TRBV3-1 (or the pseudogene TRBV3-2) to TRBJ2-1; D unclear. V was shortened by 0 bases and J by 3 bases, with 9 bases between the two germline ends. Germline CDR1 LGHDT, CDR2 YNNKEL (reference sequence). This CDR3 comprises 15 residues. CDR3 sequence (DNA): TGTGCCAGCAGCCAAGATCGACTTGACTACAATGAGCAGTTCTTC. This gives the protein CASSQDRLDYNEQFF.

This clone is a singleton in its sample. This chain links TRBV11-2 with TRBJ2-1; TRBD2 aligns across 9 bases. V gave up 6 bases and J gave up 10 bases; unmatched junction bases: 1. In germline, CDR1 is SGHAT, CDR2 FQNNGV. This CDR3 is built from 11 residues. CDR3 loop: CASSLAGEQFF. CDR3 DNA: TGTGCCAGCAGTCTAGCGGGGGAGCAGTTCTTC.

The DNA of the CDR3 is TGTGCCAGCAGCTTGGGCTCGCGAAGGGGGGAGACCCAGTACTTC. Translation: CASSLGSRRGETQYF. The chain recombines TRBV5-6 with TRBJ2-5, with a weak D call TRBD1 (6 bases). Germline V lookup: CDR1 SGHDT, CDR2 YYEEEE. V gave up 0 bases and J gave up 5 bases, with 14 bases separating them. CDR3 length equals 15 residues.

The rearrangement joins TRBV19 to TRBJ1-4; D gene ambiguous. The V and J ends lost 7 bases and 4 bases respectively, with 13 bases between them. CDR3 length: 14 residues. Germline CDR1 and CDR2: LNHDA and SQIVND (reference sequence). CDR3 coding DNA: TGTGCCAGTAAAGATGGGGATTATAATGAAAAACTGTTTTTT. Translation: CASKDGDYNEKLFF.

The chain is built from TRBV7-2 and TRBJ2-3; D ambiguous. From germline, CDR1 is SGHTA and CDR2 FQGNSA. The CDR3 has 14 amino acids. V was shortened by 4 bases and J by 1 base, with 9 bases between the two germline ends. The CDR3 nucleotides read TGTGCCAGCAGCTCCACCGGGCGCACAGATACGCAGTATTTT. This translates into CASSSTGRTDTQYF.

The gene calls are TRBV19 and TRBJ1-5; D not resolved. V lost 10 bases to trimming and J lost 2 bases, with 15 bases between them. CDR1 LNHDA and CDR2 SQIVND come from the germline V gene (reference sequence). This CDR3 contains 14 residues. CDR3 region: CATVVGNGNQPQHF. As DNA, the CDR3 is TGTGCCACAGTAGTCGGGAATGGCAATCAGCCCCAGCATTTT.

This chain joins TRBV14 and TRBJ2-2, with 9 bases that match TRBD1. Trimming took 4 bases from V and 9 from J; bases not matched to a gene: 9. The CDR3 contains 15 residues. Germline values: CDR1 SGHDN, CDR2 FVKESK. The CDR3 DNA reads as TGTGCCAGCAGCCCGGGACAGGGAGGACTCCGGGAGCTGTTTTTT. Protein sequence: CASSPGQGGLRELFF.

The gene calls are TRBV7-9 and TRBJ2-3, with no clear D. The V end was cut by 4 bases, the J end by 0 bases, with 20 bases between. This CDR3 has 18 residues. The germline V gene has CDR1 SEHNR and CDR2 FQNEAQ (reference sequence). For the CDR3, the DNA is TGTGCCAGCAGCTCGATCATCTGGCCGTCCTCTAGCACAGATACGCAGTATTTT. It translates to CASSSIIWPSSSTDTQYF.

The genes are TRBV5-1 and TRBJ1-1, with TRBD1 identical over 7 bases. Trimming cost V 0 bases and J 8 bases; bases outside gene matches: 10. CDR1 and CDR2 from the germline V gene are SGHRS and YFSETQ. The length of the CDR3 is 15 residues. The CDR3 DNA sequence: TGCGCCAGCAGCTTGGAGCCAGGGGGTTACGGGGAAGCTTTCTTT. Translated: CASSLEPGGYGEAFF.

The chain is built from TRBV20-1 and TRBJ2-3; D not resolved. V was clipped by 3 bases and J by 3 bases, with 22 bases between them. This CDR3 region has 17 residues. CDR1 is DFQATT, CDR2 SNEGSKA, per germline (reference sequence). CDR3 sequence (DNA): TGCAGTGCTAGTCTCCCCCCGAGGTCGGTCATGACAGATACGCAGTATTTT. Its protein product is CSASLPPRSVMTDTQYF.

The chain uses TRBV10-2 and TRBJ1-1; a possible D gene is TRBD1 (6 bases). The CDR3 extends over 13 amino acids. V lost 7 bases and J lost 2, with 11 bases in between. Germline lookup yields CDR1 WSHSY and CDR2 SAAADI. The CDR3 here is CASNAQGNTEAFF. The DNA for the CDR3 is TGCGCCAGCAACGCACAGGGAAACACTGAAGCTTTCTTT.

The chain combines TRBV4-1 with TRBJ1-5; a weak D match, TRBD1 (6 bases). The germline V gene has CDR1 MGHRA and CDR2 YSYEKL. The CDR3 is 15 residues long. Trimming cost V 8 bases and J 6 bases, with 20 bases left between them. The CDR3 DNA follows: TGCGCCAGCGCGCCGGCAACAGGGTGGGGTCAGCCCCAGCATTTT. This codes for CASAPATGWGQPQHF.

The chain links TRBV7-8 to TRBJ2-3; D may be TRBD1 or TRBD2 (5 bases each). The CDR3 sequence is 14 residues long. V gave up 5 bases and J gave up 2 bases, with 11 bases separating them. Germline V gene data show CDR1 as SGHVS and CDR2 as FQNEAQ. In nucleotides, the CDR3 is TGTGCCAGCAGCCGAGGGGTCCTCACAGATACGCAGTATTTT. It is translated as CASSRGVLTDTQYF.

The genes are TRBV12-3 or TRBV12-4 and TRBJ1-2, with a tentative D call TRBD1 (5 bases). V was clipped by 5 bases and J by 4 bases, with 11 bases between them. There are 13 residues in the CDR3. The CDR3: CASSQAGSYGYTF. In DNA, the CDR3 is TGTGCCAGCAGTCAGGCAGGGTCCTATGGCTACACCTTC.

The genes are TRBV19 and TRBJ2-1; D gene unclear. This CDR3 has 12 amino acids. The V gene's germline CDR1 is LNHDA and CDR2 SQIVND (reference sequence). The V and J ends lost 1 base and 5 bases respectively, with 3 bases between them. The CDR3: CASSIGNNEQFF. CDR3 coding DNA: TGTGCCAGTAGTATAGGGAACAATGAGCAGTTCTTC. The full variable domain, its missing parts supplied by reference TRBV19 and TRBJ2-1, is DGGITQSPKYLFRKEGQNVTLSCEQNLNHDAMYWYRQDPGQGLRLIYYSQIVNDFQKGDIAEGYSVSREKKESFPLTVTSAQKNPTAFYLCASSIGNNEQFFGPGTRLTVL.

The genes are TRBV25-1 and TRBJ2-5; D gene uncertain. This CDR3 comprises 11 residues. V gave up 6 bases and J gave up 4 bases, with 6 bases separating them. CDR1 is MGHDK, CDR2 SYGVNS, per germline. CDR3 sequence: CASSLIETQYF. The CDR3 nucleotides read TGTGCCAGCAGCTTGATAGAGACCCAGTACTTC.

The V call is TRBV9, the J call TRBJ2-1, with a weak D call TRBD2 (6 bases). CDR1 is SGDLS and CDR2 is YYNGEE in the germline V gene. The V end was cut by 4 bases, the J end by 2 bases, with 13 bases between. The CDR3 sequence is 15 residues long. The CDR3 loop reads CASSPLRGPYNEQFF. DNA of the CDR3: TGTGCCAGCAGCCCCCTGCGGGGACCCTACAATGAGCAGTTCTTC.

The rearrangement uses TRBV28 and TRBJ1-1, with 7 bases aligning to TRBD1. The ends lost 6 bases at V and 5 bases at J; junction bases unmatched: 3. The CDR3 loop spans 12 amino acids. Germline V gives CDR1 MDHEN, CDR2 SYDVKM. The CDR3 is CASSYRGTEAFF. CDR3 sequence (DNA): TGTGCCAGCAGCTACAGGGGAACTGAAGCTTTCTTT.